The 3 T cell receptor beta chains below all came from one sample that was sequenced in a study of blood T cell repertoires in COVID-19. Only in-frame clones appear in the TCRdb table, and some are missing; sequencing was by immunoSEQ multiplex PCR. Counted here are 200,000 to 250,000 clones, around 80% occurring once; the ten biggest clones make up approximately 5.4%. Material: peripheral blood. Receptors were obtained from a human donor in a cohort sampled during active COVID-19.

The rearrangement links TRBV9 to TRBJ2-7; D ambiguous. The CDR3 runs to 14 residues. The germline gives CDR1 SGDLS, CDR2 YYNGEE. The V end was cut by 0 bases, the J end by 1 base, with 8 bases between. The CDR3 loop reads CASSVDNLSYEQYF. CDR3 in DNA: TGTGCCAGCAGCGTAGACAATCTGTCCTACGAGCAGTACTTC.

The genes are TRBV2 and TRBJ2-7; TRBD1 is a possible D gene (6 bases). The germline V gene encodes CDR1 SNHLY and CDR2 FYNNEI. V gave up 6 bases and J gave up 7 bases, with 34 bases separating them. This CDR3 contains 19 residues. The CDR3 region has the DNA TGTGCCAGCAGGTCCCTTGGGACACGTTTGACCGGGCTTAGGTGGGAGCAGTACTTC. Translated: CASRSLGTRLTGLRWEQYF.

The chain carries TRBV15 and TRBJ2-2; D might be TRBD1 (5 bases). This CDR3 comprises 15 residues. V dropped 0 bases and J dropped 4 bases, with 9 bases sitting between them. Germline loops: CDR1 LNHNV, CDR2 YYDKDF (reference sequence). Here the CDR3 reads CATSRDRAITGELFF. In DNA, the CDR3 is TGTGCCACCAGCAGAGACAGGGCGATCACCGGGGAGCTGTTTTTT.